This T cell receptor (beta chain) came from a study of CD4 and CD8 cells across lung adenocarcinoma regions. The ends lost 5 bases at V and 4 bases at J; junction bases unmatched: 14. Per the germline V gene, CDR1 is SGHVS and CDR2 is FNYEAQ. The CDR3 has 17 residues. This clonotype has only a few counts. Localized lung adenocarcinoma, a non-small cell lung cancer, affected the donors. TCRdb independently ran MiXCR on the PCR reads; one entry per CDR3 protein. The sample carries more than 15,000 distinct CDR3 sequences, about 43% recorded once. The V gene is TRBV7-6, the J gene TRBJ2-3, with 8 bases lining up with TRBD2. The specimen was CD4+ T cells from the margin of a lung tumor. The clonotype originates from a male donor with lung adenocarcinoma. The CD4 and CD8 labels of this study may be unreliable. CDR3: CASSPRVAGWGADTQYF. The CDR3 bases are TGTGCCAGCAGCCCCCGGGTAGCGGGGTGGGGGGCAGATACGCAGTATTTT.